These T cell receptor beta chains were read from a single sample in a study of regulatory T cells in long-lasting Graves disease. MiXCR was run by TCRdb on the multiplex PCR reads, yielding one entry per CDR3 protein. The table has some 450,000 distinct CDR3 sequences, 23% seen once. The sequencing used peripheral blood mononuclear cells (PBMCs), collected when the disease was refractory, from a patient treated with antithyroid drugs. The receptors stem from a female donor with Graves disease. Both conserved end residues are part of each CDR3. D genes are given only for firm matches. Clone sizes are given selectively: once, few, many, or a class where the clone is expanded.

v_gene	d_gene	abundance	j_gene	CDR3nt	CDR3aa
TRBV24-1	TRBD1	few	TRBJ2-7	TGTGCCACCAGTGACCTGGACAGGGTCGAGCAGTACTTC	CATSDLDRVEQYF
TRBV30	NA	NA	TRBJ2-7	TGTGCCTGGAGATCCCCCCACCAGCACGAGCAGTACTTC	CAWRSPHQHEQYF
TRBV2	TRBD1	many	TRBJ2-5	TGTGCCAGCACGACAGGGCGCCAAGAGACCCAGTACTTC	CASTTGRQETQYF
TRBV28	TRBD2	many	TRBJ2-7	TGTGCCAGCAGTCCTCCGGGACTAGCCTCCTACGAGCAGTACTTC	CASSPPGLASYEQYF
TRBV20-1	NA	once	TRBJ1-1	TGCAGTGCTAGAGGGACAAGAACAGCGAGAAAGAACACTGAAGCTTTCTTT	CSARGTRTARKNTEAFF
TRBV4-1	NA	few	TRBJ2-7	TGCGCCAGCAGCCAAGAAGACAGTTCCTACGAGCAGTACTTC	CASSQEDSSYEQYF
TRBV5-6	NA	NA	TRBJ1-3	TGTGCCAGCAGCTCGGGGATGGCTCTCTCTGGAAACACCATATATTTT	CASSSGMALSGNTIYF
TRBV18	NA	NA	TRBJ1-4	TGTGCCAGCTCACCACCGGGGTTGGAAAAACTGTTTTTT	CASSPPGLEKLFF
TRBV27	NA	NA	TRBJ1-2	TGTGCCAGCAGTCCGGGGGACGGAACCAGCCCCTATGGCTACACCTTC	CASSPGDGTSPYGYTF
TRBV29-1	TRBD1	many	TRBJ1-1	TGCAGCGTTAGACAGGGACTAGGGGGGACTGAAGCTTTCTTT	CSVRQGLGGTEAFF
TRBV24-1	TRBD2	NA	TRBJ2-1	TGTGCCACCAGTGATTTGACGGGGGGAGACTACAATGAGCAGTTCTTC	CATSDLTGGDYNEQFF
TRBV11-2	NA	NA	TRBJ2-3	TGTGCCAGCTCACCGAACGCGGGGACGGCAGATACGCAGTATTTT	CASSPNAGTADTQYF
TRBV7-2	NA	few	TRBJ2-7	TGTGCCAGCAGCGGAAACGCCGACTACGAGCAGTACTTC	CASSGNADYEQYF
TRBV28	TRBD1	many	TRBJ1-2	TGTGCCAGCAGCGCTCACTCCGGGACAGCAACCGGCTACACCTTC	CASSAHSGTATGYTF
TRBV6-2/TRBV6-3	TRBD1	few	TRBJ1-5	TGTGCCAGCAGTTACCGTGGGGGGACAGGGATCAATCAGCCCCAGCATTTT	CASSYRGGTGINQPQHF
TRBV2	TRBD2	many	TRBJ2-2	TGTGCCAGCAGTGACGTAGGTGGGACTAGCGGGAGGAGTTACACCGGGGAGCTGTTTTTT	CASSDVGGTSGRSYTGELFF
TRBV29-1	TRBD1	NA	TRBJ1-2	TGCAGCACCGGGACAGGGGGTGAAAGTGATGGCTACACCTTC	CSTGTGGESDGYTF
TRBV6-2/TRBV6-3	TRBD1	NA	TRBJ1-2	TGTGCCAGCATACCATCAGGGGGCGGCTATGGCTACACCTTC	CASIPSGGGYGYTF
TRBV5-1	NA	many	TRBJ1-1	TGCGCCAGCAGCTGGGACTCACTGAACACTGAAGCTTTCTTT	CASSWDSLNTEAFF
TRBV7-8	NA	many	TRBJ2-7	TGTGCCAGCAGCTTAGGACAGGATTACGAGCAGTACTTC	CASSLGQDYEQYF
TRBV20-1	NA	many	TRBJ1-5	TGCAGTGCTGGCAGGAATAGAAATCAGCCCCAGCATTTT	CSAGRNRNQPQHF
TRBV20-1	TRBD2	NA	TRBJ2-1	TGCAGTGCTAGATCAAGCGGGAGCTTCTACAATGAGCAGTTCTTC	CSARSSGSFYNEQFF
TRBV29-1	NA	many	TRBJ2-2	TGCAGCGTTGCCGGGACGAACACCGGGGAGCTGTTTTTT	CSVAGTNTGELFF
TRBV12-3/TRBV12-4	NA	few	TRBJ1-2	TGTGCCAGCAGTTTTGGATCGGGGGCGAAAGGCTACACCTTC	CASSFGSGAKGYTF
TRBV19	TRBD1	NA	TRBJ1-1	TGTGCCAGTAGTATCCCACCCGGACAGGGGGCGCGAACTGAAGCTTTCTTT	CASSIPPGQGARTEAFF
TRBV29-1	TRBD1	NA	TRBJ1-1	TGCAGCGTTTACTATAGACAGGGAAGGACTGAAGCTTTCTTT	CSVYYRQGRTEAFF
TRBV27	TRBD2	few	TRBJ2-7	TGTGCCAGCAGAGAGGGACTAGCGGCCGCCTACGAGCAGTACTTC	CASREGLAAAYEQYF
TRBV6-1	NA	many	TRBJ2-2	TGTGCCAGCCACCTTAATGACATGGTCACCGGGGAGCTGTTTTTT	CASHLNDMVTGELFF
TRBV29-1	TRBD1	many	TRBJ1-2	TGCAGCGTCGACGCAGGGGGCGATGGCTACACCTTC	CSVDAGGDGYTF
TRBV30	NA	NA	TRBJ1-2	TGTGCCTGGAGTGTACTTGGGGGAGGCTACACCTTC	CAWSVLGGGYTF
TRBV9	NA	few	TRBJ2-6	TGTGCCAGCAGCGCTCAGACCCGCTCTGGGGCCAACGTCCTGACTTTC	CASSAQTRSGANVLTF
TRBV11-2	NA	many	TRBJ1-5	TGTGCCAGCAGCCCCCCCCGCCCCGGGGACAATTATCAGCCCCAGCATTTT	CASSPPRPGDNYQPQHF
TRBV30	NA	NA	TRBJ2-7	TGTGCCTGGAGTTATCCGAGGGCCAGGGCCACTTTCGAGCAGTACTTC	CAWSYPRARATFEQYF
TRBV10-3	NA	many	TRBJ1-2	TGTGCCATCAGTGATCGGGGGGTAGGCTATGGCTACACCTTC	CAISDRGVGYGYTF
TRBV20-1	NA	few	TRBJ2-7	TGCAGTGCTAGAAAGAAGAGCTCCTACGAGCAGTACTTC	CSARKKSSYEQYF
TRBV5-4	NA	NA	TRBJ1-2	TGTGCCAGCAGAGGTAGCCGGGACCCCTATGGCTACACCTTC	CASRGSRDPYGYTF
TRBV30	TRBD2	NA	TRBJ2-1	TGTGCCTGGAGTGTACGGGGTGTGACTAGCGGGAAGCAGTTCTTC	CAWSVRGVTSGKQFF
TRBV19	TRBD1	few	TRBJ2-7	TGTGCCAGTAGTACCAGACAGGGGTCAGTCTCCTACGAGCAGTACTTC	CASSTRQGSVSYEQYF
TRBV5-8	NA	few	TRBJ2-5	TGTGCCAGCGGCTTGACAGGATTAGGGGAGACCCAGTACTTC	CASGLTGLGETQYF
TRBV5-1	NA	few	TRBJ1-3	TGCGCCAGCAGCTTGGTTGCGGCCGCGAGCTCTGGAAACACCATATATTTT	CASSLVAAASSGNTIYF
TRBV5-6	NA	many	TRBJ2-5	TGTGCCAGCAGCGGTAATACTGAGACCCAGTACTTC	CASSGNTETQYF
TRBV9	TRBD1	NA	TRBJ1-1	TGTGCCAGCAGCGTAGGCGGCCAGGGGGTCATGAACACTGAAGCTTTCTTT	CASSVGGQGVMNTEAFF
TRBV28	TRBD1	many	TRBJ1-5	TGTGCCAGCAGTACCCCTGGTGGGACAGGGGGCAGCGGGCCCCAGCATTTT	CASSTPGGTGGSGPQHF
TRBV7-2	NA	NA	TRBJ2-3	TGTGCCAGCAGCTCCCAGGGTGTACGGAGCACAGATACGCAGTATTTT	CASSSQGVRSTDTQYF
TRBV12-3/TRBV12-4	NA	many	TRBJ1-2	TGTGCCACCTCAGTTCTTGGTTCGAACTATGGCTACACCTTC	CATSVLGSNYGYTF
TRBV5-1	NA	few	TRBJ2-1	TGCGCCAGCAGCGCCCGCGAGGGGAGTGAGCAGTTCTTC	CASSAREGSEQFF
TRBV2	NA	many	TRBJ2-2	TGTGCCAGCTTCGCAGAAACCGGGGAGCTGTTTTTT	CASFAETGELFF
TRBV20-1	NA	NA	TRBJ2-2	TGCAGTGCTCCCAGGAGGGGGAACAACGGGGAGCTGTTTTTT	CSAPRRGNNGELFF
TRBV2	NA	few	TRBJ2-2	TGTGCCAGCATGACGAGGGGTGCCGGGGAGCTGTTTTTT	CASMTRGAGELFF
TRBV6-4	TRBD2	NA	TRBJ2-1	TGTGCCAGCACCCCTAGCGGGGCCTACAATGAGCAGTTCTTC	CASTPSGAYNEQFF
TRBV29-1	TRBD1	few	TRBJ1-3	TGCAGCGTTGCACAGGGGGTCACTGGAAACACCATATATTTT	CSVAQGVTGNTIYF
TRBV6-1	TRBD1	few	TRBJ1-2	TGTGCCAGCAGCCCTGGACGGACAGGGGCGTTCGGCTATGGCTACACCTTC	CASSPGRTGAFGYGYTF